This T cell receptor (beta chain) was retrieved from a study of cytomegalovirus exposure and HLA in healthy donors. For this clone: The target antigen is unknown.

The study ran its PCR with 60 Vbeta and 13 Jbeta primers. The data were produced by immunoSEQ multiplex PCR, yet TCRdb's version contains in-frame clones alone and is incomplete. The sample shows 100,000 to 150,000 clones, approximately 87% of them seen only once. CDR3 length: 17 amino acids. Germline V gives CDR1 LNHDA, CDR2 SQIVND (reference sequence). Deletions cut 3 bases from V and 0 bases from J, with 14 bases between. General study points: For most TCR beta V segments, an earlier analysis put the productive rate at about 87% or about 30% of the time. DRB1 showed the most TCR associations and HLA-C the fewest in a later analysis, as rates varied by HLA locus.

The sequenced sample consisted of PBMCs. The rearrangement joins TRBV19 to TRBJ1-4; D ambiguous. The source of this sequence is a young woman in good health and CMV-seronegative. The CDR3 here is CASSIRLSTPTNEKLFF. CDR3 sequence (DNA): TGTGCCAGTAGTATTCGATTGAGCACTCCAACTAATGAAAAACTGTTTTTT.